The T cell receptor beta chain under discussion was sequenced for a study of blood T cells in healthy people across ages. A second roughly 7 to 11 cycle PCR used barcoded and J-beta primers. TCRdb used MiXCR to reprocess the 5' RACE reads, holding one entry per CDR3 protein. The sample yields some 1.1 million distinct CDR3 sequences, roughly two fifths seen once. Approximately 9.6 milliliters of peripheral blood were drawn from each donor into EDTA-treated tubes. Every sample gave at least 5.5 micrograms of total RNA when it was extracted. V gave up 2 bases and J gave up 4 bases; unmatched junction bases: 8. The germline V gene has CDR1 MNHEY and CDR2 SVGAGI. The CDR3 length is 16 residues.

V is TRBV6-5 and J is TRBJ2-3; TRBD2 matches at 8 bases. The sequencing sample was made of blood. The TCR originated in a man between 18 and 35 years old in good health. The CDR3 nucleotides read TGTGCCAGCAGTTACGAGGCGGGGGGTGTAGCAGATACGCAGTATTTT. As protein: CASSYEAGGVADTQYF.